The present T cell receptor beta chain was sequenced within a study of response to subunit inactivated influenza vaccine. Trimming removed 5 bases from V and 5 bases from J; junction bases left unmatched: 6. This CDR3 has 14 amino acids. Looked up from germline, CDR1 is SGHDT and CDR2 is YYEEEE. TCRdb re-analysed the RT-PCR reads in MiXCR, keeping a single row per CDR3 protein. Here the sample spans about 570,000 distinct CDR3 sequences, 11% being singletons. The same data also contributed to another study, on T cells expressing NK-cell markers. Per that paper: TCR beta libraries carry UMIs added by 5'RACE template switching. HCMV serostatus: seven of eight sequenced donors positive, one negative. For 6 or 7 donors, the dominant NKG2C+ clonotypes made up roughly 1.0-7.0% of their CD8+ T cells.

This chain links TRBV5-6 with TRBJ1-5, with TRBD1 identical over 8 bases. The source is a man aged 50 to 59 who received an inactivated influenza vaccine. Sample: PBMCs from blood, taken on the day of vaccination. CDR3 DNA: TGTGCCAGCAGTTATGGACAGGGTGATCAGCCCCAGCATTTT. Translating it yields CASSYGQGDQPQHF.